Given below is one T cell receptor beta chain in context. This clone occurred once. What antigen it recognizes has not been identified. Per-nucleotide qualities are absent, and no much larger clonotype sits a single base away. TCRbeta CDR3 regions were amplified from genomic DNA by means of the immunoSEQ Assay, a bias-controlled multiplex PCR. For the original study's pipeline: Nucleated cell counts per sample were estimated from amplification of reference gene primers within the assay. To quantify the absolute abundance of each unique TCRbeta CDR3 rearrangement, sequence reads were collapsed and filtered. For each sample, productive Simpson clonality was calculated as the square root of Simpson's diversity index across productive rearrangements. This is the immuneACCESS table as TCRdb keeps it, with only in-frame sequences that have V and J called. A part of the clones is gone; compared with another copy, unresolved V genes explain less than half, and the rest is unexplained. The V and J calls and the clone size are those of that table, but D and trimming were determined from the DNA. This sample holds under 85,000 clones; roughly 80% were observed only once. The ten largest account for about two fifths of the sample.

The sample comes from a study of blood T cell repertoires in COVID-19 (TCRdb year 2020). About the full investigation: Samples from collaborators originated in the United States, Italy and Spain and spanned both the acute and convalescent phases of COVID-19. The material from the prospective study consisted of cDNA or gDNA derived from T cells, B-cell-depleted T cells, or PBMCs. Deeply sampled blood TCRbeta repertoires from subjects exposed to, actively infected with, or recovered from COVID-19 were included in the dataset. The repertoires were released in a freely available public database intended as a resource for research on the immune response to SARS-CoV-2. The samples were drawn from two sources: the first 160 participants of the ongoing ImmuneRACE study, and 950 to 1,500 subjects contributed by 6 global collaborators. A de-identified subject ID, COVID-19 status, age in years and sex were almost always included in the sample metadata. HLA class I and class II types, where available, came from metadata supplied by the sample provider rather than from assay-based typing.

Relative to germline, V is missing 10 bases and J is missing 5 bases, with 5 bases of the junction outside any gene match. There are 13 amino acids in the CDR3, from cysteine to phenylalanine inclusive. The sequence is cut down to CDR3 DNA, 39 bases in frame from base 1. The germline V gene supplies CDR1 SNHLY and CDR2 FYNNEI. Whole blood was collected in K2EDTA tubes by collaborating institutions according to the institutions' own protocols. For TCRbeta analysis, collaborator samples were shipped as frozen whole blood, as isolated PBMCs, or as DNA extracted from either sample type. The study at large found these results: Clinical and demographic metadata were provided uncurated, with the amount varying by source and participant.

The receptor chain draws on TRBV2 and TRBJ2-3; 11 central nucleotides agree with TRBD2. The specimen was peripheral blood. This clonotype was obtained from a human donor in a cohort sampled during active COVID-19. The CDR3 region reads CATKGTSGDTQYF. The DNA is as follows: TGTGCCACTAAGGGGACTAGCGGAGATACGCAGTATTTT. Here the CDR3 is joined to the reference TRBV2 and TRBJ2-3 genes, and the full variable domain is: EPEVTQTPSHQVTQMGQEVILRCVPISNHLYFYWYRQILGQKVEFLVSFYNNEISEKSEIFDDQFSVERPDGSNFTLKIRSTKLEDSAMYFCATKGTSGDTQYFGPGTRLTVL.